This is a list of T cell receptor beta chains from one sample in a study of response to subunit inactivated influenza vaccine. Each CDR3 protein gets one entry after TCRdb re-called the RT-PCR reads with MiXCR. Of around 480,000 distinct CDR3 sequences in the sample, roughly 9.8% were seen once. Here the sequenced sample was PBMCs from blood, taken 35 to 45 days after vaccination. Receptors originate from a man in his fifties or sixties who received an inactivated influenza vaccine. Both conserved end residues are part of each CDR3. D genes are given only for firm matches. The size of a clone is reported for some rows only, either as once, few or many, or as a class for expanded clones.

j_gene,abundance,d_gene,v_gene,CDR3aa,CDR3nt
TRBJ2-5,few,TRBD2,TRBV11-2,CASSPTSGWGRFQETQYF,TGTGCCAGCAGCCCGACTAGCGGGTGGGGCCGATTCCAAGAGACCCAGTACTTC
TRBJ1-1,-,-,TRBV20-1,CSVLQNTEAFF,TGCAGTGTTCTGCAAAACACTGAAGCTTTCTTT
TRBJ2-4,once,-,TRBV20-1,CSALESLAKNIQYF,TGCAGTGCCCTAGAATCTCTAGCCAAAAACATTCAGTACTTC
TRBJ2-6,-,TRBD2,TRBV6-1,CASRLLAGGPLGANVLTF,TGTGCCAGCCGATTGCTAGCGGGAGGGCCGTTAGGGGCCAACGTCCTGACTTTC
TRBJ2-5,many,-,TRBV6-5,CASSFSLVQETQYF,TGTGCCAGCAGTTTCTCCTTGGTCCAAGAGACCCAGTACTTC
TRBJ2-7,-,-,TRBV5-1,CASSLRTAAYEQYF,TGCGCCAGCAGCTTGAGGACGGCAGCCTACGAGCAGTACTTC
TRBJ2-1,many,-,TRBV15,CATSRVGRRNEQFF,TGTGCCACCAGCAGAGTAGGCCGGAGGAATGAGCAGTTCTTC
TRBJ2-1,few,-,TRBV5-1,CASSNSGANWQFF,TGCGCCAGCAGCAATAGCGGTGCGAACTGGCAGTTCTTC
TRBJ1-1,many,TRBD1,TRBV5-5,CASSLAGQGSDTEAFF,TGTGCCAGCAGCTTAGCGGGACAGGGATCGGACACTGAAGCTTTCTTT
TRBJ2-7,many,-,TRBV11-2,CASSPLRGSYEQYF,TGTGCCAGCAGCCCTTTGCGGGGATCCTACGAGCAGTACTTC
TRBJ2-3,many,TRBD1,TRBV27,CASSPQAGGFTDTQYF,TGTGCCAGCAGCCCCCAGGCAGGGGGCTTCACAGATACGCAGTATTTT
TRBJ1-2,-,-,TRBV6-5,CASSYYYSRHRLHDGYTF,TGTGCCAGCAGTTACTACTACTCGCGCCACAGGTTGCACGATGGCTACACCTTC
TRBJ2-3,-,-,TRBV20-1,CSLVGFRFDTQYF,TGCAGTCTAGTGGGTTTTCGGTTCGATACGCAGTATTTT
TRBJ2-1,few,TRBD2,TRBV15,CATSVEREGFNEQFF,TGTGCCACCAGCGTAGAGCGGGAGGGGTTCAATGAGCAGTTCTTC
TRBJ2-1,-,TRBD2,TRBV20-1,CSARGGTSRGGEQFF,TGCAGTGCTAGAGGAGGGACTAGCCGGGGCGGTGAGCAGTTCTTC
TRBJ2-3,few,TRBD2,TRBV20-1,CSARDRGLAEFTDTQYF,TGCAGTGCTAGAGATCGGGGACTAGCGGAGTTCACAGATACGCAGTATTTT
TRBJ2-7,few,-,TRBV6-1,CASRTQAAGTRFYEQYF,TGTGCCAGCAGAACACAAGCCGCAGGGACCCGGTTTTACGAGCAGTACTTC
TRBJ2-1,many,TRBD1,TRBV5-1,CASSSLGQSSYNEQFF,TGCGCCAGCAGCTCCCTGGGACAGAGCTCCTACAATGAGCAGTTCTTC
TRBJ1-2,-,-,TRBV6-5,CASSYSGTLVNYGYTF,TGTGCCAGCAGTTACTCGGGGACTCTCGTGAACTATGGCTACACCTTC
TRBJ2-1,-,-,TRBV18,CASSAGTSNEQFF,TGTGCCAGCTCCGCCGGGACAAGCAATGAGCAGTTCTTC
TRBJ2-3,few,TRBD2,TRBV20-1,CSASLSLTSGSDTQYF,TGCAGTGCTAGCTTATCCTTGACTAGCGGGAGTGATACGCAGTATTTT
TRBJ2-1,-,-,TRBV7-8,CASSPRGAPRFF,TGTGCCAGCAGCCCAAGGGGGGCCCCACGGTTCTTC
TRBJ1-3,-,-,TRBV20-1,CSARPPGLSSGNTIYF,TGCAGTGCTAGACCGCCAGGACTGAGCTCTGGAAACACCATATATTTT
TRBJ2-1,many,-,TRBV28,CASSFRFGYQQFF,TGTGCCAGCAGTTTCCGCTTCGGGTACCAGCAGTTCTTC
TRBJ2-1,few,-,TRBV15,CATSRAGSGYNEQFF,TGTGCCACCAGCAGAGCAGGGAGCGGATACAATGAGCAGTTCTTC
TRBJ2-7,many,-,TRBV10-3,CAISESPGLSYEQYF,TGTGCCATCAGTGAGTCGCCAGGGCTCTCCTACGAGCAGTACTTC
TRBJ2-3,few,-,TRBV29-1,CSVESGSTGDTQYF,TGCAGCGTTGAATCAGGGTCCACAGGGGATACGCAGTATTTT
TRBJ1-2,many,TRBD1,TRBV10-3,CAISSWTGEGGYGYTF,TGTGCCATCAGCTCCTGGACAGGGGAGGGTGGCTATGGCTACACCTTC
TRBJ2-7,-,-,TRBV4-2,CASSQDIQGDEQYF,TGTGCCAGCAGCCAAGACATACAGGGTGACGAGCAGTACTTC
TRBJ2-3,few,-,TRBV15,CATSRNIGDPTDTQYF,TGTGCCACCAGCAGGAACATAGGAGACCCCACAGATACGCAGTATTTT
TRBJ1-5,many,TRBD1,TRBV15,CATSKTGAGSQPQHF,TGTGCCACCAGCAAGACAGGGGCGGGAAGTCAGCCCCAGCATTTT
TRBJ2-2,-,-,TRBV4-3,CASSPGWSGELFF,TGCGCCAGCAGCCCAGGGTGGTCCGGGGAGCTGTTTTTT
TRBJ2-5,many,-,TRBV12-3/TRBV12-4,CASSGPRGETQYF,TGTGCCAGCAGTGGACCCCGGGGGGAGACCCAGTACTTC
TRBJ2-1,many,-,TRBV20-1,CSARSGTTYNEQFF,TGCAGTGCCAGATCCGGGACCACCTACAATGAGCAGTTCTTC
TRBJ2-5,-,TRBD1,TRBV10-3,CAISEDRAQETQYF,TGTGCCATCAGTGAGGACAGGGCCCAAGAGACCCAGTACTTC
TRBJ1-6,-,-,TRBV6-5,CASSYREGENSPLHF,TGTGCCAGCAGTTACAGGGAAGGAGAGAATTCACCCCTCCACTTT
TRBJ1-1,-,-,TRBV18,CASSPFQYTEAFF,TGTGCCAGCTCACCGTTCCAGTACACTGAAGCTTTCTTT
TRBJ1-1,many,-,TRBV7-9,CASSFGNTEAFF,TGTGCCAGCAGCTTTGGGAACACTGAAGCTTTCTTT
TRBJ1-1,few,-,TRBV11-1,CASSLYLGADRGITEAFF,TGTGCCAGCAGCTTATATCTCGGGGCCGATCGGGGGATCACTGAAGCTTTCTTT
TRBJ1-4,many,TRBD1,TRBV6-1,CASRTRQGLGEKLFF,TGTGCCAGCAGAACTAGACAGGGTTTGGGCGAAAAACTGTTTTTT
TRBJ2-6,many,-,TRBV7-2,CASSLAVPGSSGANVLTF,TGTGCCAGCAGCTTAGCTGTTCCAGGCAGCTCTGGGGCCAACGTCCTGACTTTC
TRBJ1-5,-,-,TRBV29-1,CSVRTERGNQPQHF,TGCAGCGTTCGGACAGAAAGGGGCAATCAGCCCCAGCATTTT
TRBJ2-1,few,TRBD2,TRBV3-1,CASSQATSGSYNEQFF,TGTGCCAGCAGCCAAGCGACTAGCGGGTCATACAATGAGCAGTTCTTC
TRBJ2-3,-,TRBD1,TRBV6-1,CASRAGQGASDTQYF,TGTGCCAGCAGAGCAGGACAGGGGGCGTCAGATACGCAGTATTTT
TRBJ1-2,few,-,TRBV7-9,CASSFVGTYGYTF,TGTGCCAGCAGCTTTGTAGGAACCTATGGCTACACCTTC
TRBJ1-4,many,-,TRBV6-6,CASRLGTNEKLFF,TGTGCCAGCAGACTGGGAACTAATGAAAAACTGTTTTTT
TRBJ2-4,few,-,TRBV7-2,CASSLAILGVAKNIQYF,TGTGCCAGCAGCTTAGCCATTTTGGGGGTTGCCAAAAACATTCAGTACTTC
TRBJ1-5,many,-,TRBV12-3/TRBV12-4,CASSLGGQPQHF,TGTGCCAGCAGCTTAGGTGGGCAGCCCCAGCATTTT
TRBJ1-2,-,-,TRBV28,CASLPGPDPTGYGYTF,TGTGCCAGCCTCCCCGGACCCGACCCGACCGGATATGGCTACACCTTC
TRBJ2-2,-,TRBD1,TRBV2,CASSEDFGTGGTGELIF,TGTGCCAGCAGTGAGGACTTTGGGACAGGGGGCACCGGGGAGCTGATTTTT
TRBJ2-6,-,-,TRBV10-3,CATTGLPDSGANVLTF,TGTGCCACAACAGGACTACCAGACTCTGGGGCCAACGTCCTGACTTTC
TRBJ2-7,few,-,TRBV18,CASSPQTMTPYEQYF,TGTGCCAGCTCACCCCAGACAATGACCCCCTACGAGCAGTACTTC
TRBJ2-7,many,-,TRBV5-5,CASSPRSGGNGEQYF,TGTGCCAGCAGCCCCCGGTCGGGCGGGAATGGTGAGCAGTACTTC
TRBJ2-1,-,TRBD2,TRBV3-1,CASSPRLAGDEQFF,TGTGCCAGCAGCCCCAGACTAGCTGGGGATGAGCAGTTCTTC
TRBJ2-7,many,TRBD1,TRBV4-2,CASSQETSYRDRALYEQYF,TGTGCCAGCAGCCAAGAAACGTCATACCGGGACAGGGCCCTCTACGAGCAGTACTTC